This T cell receptor beta chain was captured in a study of metastatic and nonmetastatic thyroid tumors. TCRdb used MiXCR to call clones anew from the PCR reads. This sample has 25,000 to 30,000 clones, with about 3.9% found just once. No treatment had been given to any patient before thyroid surgery. This clone was detected a few times. Trimming pared 3 bases from V and 5 bases from J, leaving 14 bases between. The length of the CDR3 is 14 residues. Sequencing used blood. The chain carries TRBV12-3 or TRBV12-4 and TRBJ2-7; D uncertain. This receptor was taken from a male donor with papillary thyroid cancer or a benign thyroid nodule (not recorded which). Some clones in this sample may be carry-over from other donors' samples. The CDR3 DNA follows: TGTGCCAGCAGTTTTCTAGGGAAACACCACGAGCAGTACTTC. This gives the protein CASSFLGKHHEQYF.